The sequence of this T cell receptor (beta chain) was determined in a study of blood T cell repertoires in COVID-19. The wider study: COVID-19 samples, acute and convalescent, were from the United States, Italy and Spain. T cells, B-cell-depleted T cells, or PBMCs provided the cDNA or gDNA that served as material.

Sequenced by immunoSEQ multiplex PCR; TCRdb stores in-frame clones only, minus some. Among about 140,000 clones listed, 84% were seen once. Seattle patients were enrolled during active infection and followed longitudinally. Germline CDR1 and CDR2: LNHDA and SQIVND (reference sequence). The V segment lost 0 bases and the J segment 12 bases; nucleotides outside the gene matches: 3. This CDR3 contains 13 residues. This clonotype was obtained from a man aged 25-40 years with COVID-19, enrolled during active disease. The sample taken for sequencing was peripheral blood. The chain recombines TRBV19 with TRBJ2-5; TRBD2 aligns across 11 bases. This chain's CDR3 is CASSIEGTSGKYF. The CDR3 nucleotides are TGTGCCAGTAGTATAGAGGGGACTAGCGGCAAGTACTTC. Complete variable domain (other parts from reference TRBV19 and TRBJ2-5): DGGITQSPKYLFRKEGQNVTLSCEQNLNHDAMYWYRQDPGQGLRLIYYSQIVNDFQKGDIAEGYSVSREKKESFPLTVTSAQKNPTAFYLCASSIEGTSGKYFGPGTRLLVL.